Listed below are T cell receptor beta chains from one sample, sequenced in a study of Ad26.COV2.S vaccination and SARS-CoV-2 variants. Repertoires were generated with immunoSEQ multiplex PCR, while TCRdb's copy carries only in-frame clones and drops some. The table lists 440,000 or so clones, 80% to 95% of them singletons. The sample consisted of peripheral blood, taken in a trial of Ad26.COV2.S vaccine versus placebo. The source of these receptors is a person between 18 and 65 years old who received the Ad26.COV2.S COVID-19 vaccine or a placebo. Each CDR3 is given with its conserved first and last residue. The D gene is left open where the match is weak. Clone sizes are given selectively: once, few, many, or a class where the clone is expanded.

v_call,j_call,clone_size,d_call,cdr3_nt,cdr3_aa
TRBV14,TRBJ2-3,NA,NA,TGTGCCAGCAGACCGTCGGCAGGGGAATCCCAAGATACGCAGTATTTT,CASRPSAGESQDTQYF
TRBV19,TRBJ2-7,NA,TRBD2,TGTGCCAGTAGCTGGTCCCTAGCGGGCTACGAGCAGTACTTC,CASSWSLAGYEQYF
TRBV2,TRBJ1-1,NA,NA,TGTGCCAGCAGTGAAGTTGGGGGTGGGACTGAAGCTTTCTTT,CASSEVGGGTEAFF
TRBV5-1,TRBJ2-6,NA,TRBD1,TGCGCCAGCAGCTTGGGGGGGACAGGTTCTGGGGCCAACGTCCTGACTTTC,CASSLGGTGSGANVLTF
TRBV28,TRBJ1-6,NA,NA,TGTGCCAGCAACCAGATACTACAGGGCAACGGGTCACCCCTCCACTTT,CASNQILQGNGSPLHF
TRBV11-2,TRBJ2-3,NA,TRBD2,TGTGCCAGCAGCTTAGCCTTTCGGGGGGTGGTGGATACGCAGTATTTT,CASSLAFRGVVDTQYF
TRBV7-9,TRBJ2-2,NA,TRBD2,TGTGCCAGCAGCCACTTAGCGGGAAACACCGGGGAGCTGTTTTTT,CASSHLAGNTGELFF
TRBV19,TRBJ2-3,once,NA,TGTGCCAGTAGTATGACAGGCCCAGATACGCAGTATTTT,CASSMTGPDTQYF
TRBV7-2,TRBJ2-1,NA,TRBD2,TGTGCCAGCAGCGGACTAGCGGGGAACAATGAGCAGTTCTTC,CASSGLAGNNEQFF
TRBV28,TRBJ1-4,NA,NA,TGTGCCAGCAGTTCCCGGGCCGTGCATGAAAAACTGTTTTTT,CASSSRAVHEKLFF
TRBV6-2/TRBV6-3,TRBJ2-1,NA,TRBD2,TGTGCCAGCAGTTACTCGGGCGGGAGTGTCTACAATGAGCAGTTCTTC,CASSYSGGSVYNEQFF
TRBV21-1,TRBJ2-5,few,NA,TGTGCCAGCGGAGGACAGGCGCCGCAAGAGACCCAGTACTTC,CASGGQAPQETQYF
TRBV28,TRBJ2-5,NA,NA,TGTGCCAGCAGGCTGAAGACAGGTCTCGAGTACTTC,CASRLKTGLEYF
TRBV11-2,TRBJ2-2,NA,TRBD2,TGTGCCAGCAGCCGCGGACTAGCGGGGGCCGCGAACACCGGGGAGCTGTTTTTT,CASSRGLAGAANTGELFF
TRBV5-1,TRBJ2-1,NA,NA,TGCGCCAGCAGCTCCGGGACATCCTACAATGAGCAGTTCTTC,CASSSGTSYNEQFF
TRBV19,TRBJ2-1,NA,TRBD2,TGTGCCAGTAGTAGACTAGCGGGAGGGCCTGGAAATGAGCAGTTCTTC,CASSRLAGGPGNEQFF
TRBV15,TRBJ2-3,NA,TRBD1,TGTGCCACCAGCCCCCGGGACAGAGAGTTGGATACGCAGTATTTT,CATSPRDRELDTQYF
TRBV27,TRBJ1-6,NA,TRBD1,TGTGCCAGCAGCCAGGGACAGGCCAATTCACCCCTCCACTTT,CASSQGQANSPLHF
TRBV10-3,TRBJ1-2,NA,NA,TGTGCCATCAGTGAGCAGGGATTCGGGCTGGATGGCTACACCTTC,CAISEQGFGLDGYTF
TRBV6-2/TRBV6-3,TRBJ2-7,NA,NA,TGTGCCAGCAGTTCTAGTTATCTCAAAGCCTACGAGCAGTACTTC,CASSSSYLKAYEQYF
TRBV11-2,TRBJ1-2,NA,NA,TGTGCCAGCAGCCAGACGGCAGCTTATGGCTACACCTTC,CASSQTAAYGYTF
TRBV2,TRBJ2-4,NA,TRBD2,TGTGCCAGCAGTCCTGGGACTAGCGGAACCAAAAACATTCAGTACTTC,CASSPGTSGTKNIQYF
TRBV21-1,TRBJ2-3,NA,NA,TGTGCCAGCAGCAATTCGAGAGGGACTAGCGGGATCCGGAGAGATACGCAGTATTTT,CASSNSRGTSGIRRDTQYF
TRBV7-2,TRBJ1-2,NA,NA,TGTGCCAGCAGCTTTGAGGCAGGGGCCCGCTATGGCTACACCTTC,CASSFEAGARYGYTF
TRBV4-1,TRBJ2-7,NA,NA,TGCGCCAGCAGCCAATTTTATGTAGGGAGCCACGAGCAGTACTTC,CASSQFYVGSHEQYF
TRBV11-2,TRBJ1-1,NA,TRBD1,TGTGCCAGCAGCTTAGGTAGGGACAGGGTCTACACTGAAGCTTTCTTT,CASSLGRDRVYTEAFF
TRBV11-2,TRBJ2-5,NA,TRBD2,TGTGCCAGCAGTCGGGGGGGGACTAGCGGGAGTCGAGAGACCCAGTACTTC,CASSRGGTSGSRETQYF
TRBV2,TRBJ2-3,NA,NA,TGTGCCAGCACTAGGATCACAGATACGCAGTATTTT,CASTRITDTQYF
TRBV24-1,TRBJ2-2,NA,NA,TGTGCCACCAGTGATGTGGGGGGCTCGAGGAACACCGGGGAGCTGTTTTTT,CATSDVGGSRNTGELFF
TRBV9,TRBJ1-1,NA,TRBD1,TGTGCCAGCAGCAGTACAGGGGGCGTGAATGAAGCTTTCTTT,CASSSTGGVNEAFF
TRBV7-9,TRBJ2-7,few,NA,TGTGCCAGCAGCTCCGAGGGTGGAATCGAGCAGTACTTC,CASSSEGGIEQYF
TRBV12-3/TRBV12-4,TRBJ2-5,NA,NA,TGTGCCAGCAGTTTAGCAGCGCGGGAGACCCAGTACTTC,CASSLAARETQYF
TRBV7-6,TRBJ1-1,NA,NA,TGTGCCAGCAGCTTAGCGCCTCAGGGTAGGAACACTGAAGCTTTCTTT,CASSLAPQGRNTEAFF
TRBV24-1,TRBJ2-5,NA,NA,TGTGCCACCAGTGAATCTGTCCAAGAGACCCAGTACTTC,CATSESVQETQYF
TRBV27,TRBJ2-5,NA,NA,TGTGCCAGCAGTTTCGGGGGCCGGGCCCAAGAGACCCAGTACTTC,CASSFGGRAQETQYF
TRBV7-3,TRBJ1-1,NA,NA,TGTGCCAGCAGCTTAAGGGGTGCCACTGAAGCTTTCTTT,CASSLRGATEAFF
TRBV11-2,TRBJ2-5,NA,NA,TGTGCCAGCAGCCCAGCAAGGGGCATCGGGCAAGAGACCCAGTACTTC,CASSPARGIGQETQYF
TRBV6-5,TRBJ1-1,NA,NA,TGTGCCAGCAAGGCAGAGACACTGGGAGACACTGAAGCTTTCTTT,CASKAETLGDTEAFF
TRBV11-2,TRBJ2-5,NA,TRBD2,TGTGCCAGCAGCGTAATGTCTAGCGGGAGATCTGGGGAGACCCAGTACTTC,CASSVMSSGRSGETQYF
TRBV7-9,TRBJ2-4,NA,NA,TGTGCCAGCAGCCTGGGGCTAGCCACCCAAAACATTCAGTACTTC,CASSLGLATQNIQYF
TRBV2,TRBJ2-1,once,TRBD2,TGTGCCAGCGCGGGCGGGGCTAGCGGATCCTACAATGAGCAGTTCTTC,CASAGGASGSYNEQFF
TRBV15,TRBJ2-7,NA,NA,TGTGCCACCAGCAGAGAAGGATTAGCCTACGAGCAGTACTTC,CATSREGLAYEQYF
TRBV7-2,TRBJ2-5,many,NA,TGTGCCAGCAGCTTAGTCGGGTACCAAGAGACCCAGTACTTC,CASSLVGYQETQYF
TRBV19,TRBJ1-6,few,NA,TGTGCCAGTCAAACAGGATATAATTCACCCCTCCACTTT,CASQTGYNSPLHF
TRBV9,TRBJ2-1,NA,TRBD1,TGTGCCAGCAGCGTCCAGGACAGGGCATACAATGAGCAGTTCTTC,CASSVQDRAYNEQFF
TRBV4-2,TRBJ2-1,NA,TRBD2,TGTGCCAGCAGCCAAGATTCATCCCCCAGGCTAGCGGGAGGGTCCTACAATGAGCAGTTCTTC,CASSQDSSPRLAGGSYNEQFF